The clone carrying this T cell receptor beta chain was counted many times. Alpha and beta constant-region primers primed reverse transcription of 400 to 650 ng RNA. Each of the alpha and beta chains got its own library through chain-specific third strand synthesis with indices. Each CDR3 protein gets one entry after TCRdb re-called the 5' RACE reads with MiXCR. The data show some 11,000 distinct CDR3 sequences, with 9.3% seen just once and around 20% held by the top ten. The data originate from a study of HIV-infected patients and healthy controls. The CDR3 totals 11 residues. The germline V gene encodes CDR1 SNHLY and CDR2 FYNNEI. V was pared by 2 bases and J by 7 bases, with 3 bases between. The repertoire came from unfractionated whole blood and reflected all unsorted peripheral T cells.

This chain connects TRBV2 to TRBJ2-1, with no clear D. The sequenced sample was blood, obtained before antiretroviral therapy. This sequence was found in an adult with HIV infection. The donor label of this sample is uncertain. As DNA, the CDR3 is TGTGCCAGCAGTGAATTAAATGAGCAGTTCTTC. Protein product: CASSELNEQFF.